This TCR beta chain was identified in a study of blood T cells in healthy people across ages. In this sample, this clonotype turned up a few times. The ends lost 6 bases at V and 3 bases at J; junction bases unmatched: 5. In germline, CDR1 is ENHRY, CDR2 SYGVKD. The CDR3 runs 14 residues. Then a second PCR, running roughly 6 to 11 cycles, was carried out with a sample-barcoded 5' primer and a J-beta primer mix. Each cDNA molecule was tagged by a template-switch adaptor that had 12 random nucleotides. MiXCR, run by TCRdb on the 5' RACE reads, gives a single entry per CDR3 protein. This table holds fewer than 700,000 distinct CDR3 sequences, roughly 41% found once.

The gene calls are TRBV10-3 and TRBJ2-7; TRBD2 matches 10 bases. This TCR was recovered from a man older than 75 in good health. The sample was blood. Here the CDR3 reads CAISSGTSVYEQYF. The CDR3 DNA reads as TGTGCCATCAGCTCCGGGACTAGCGTCTACGAGCAGTACTTC.